These T cell receptor beta chains were read from a single sample in a study of T cell changes during pregnancy in multiple sclerosis. The assay was immunoSEQ multiplex PCR, and TCRdb's table has in-frame clones only and misses some. Of about 70,000 clones listed, 90% to 95% are singletons. Sequencing used peripheral blood, obtained in the second trimester of pregnancy. Receptors originate from a female donor in good health, enrolled as a control in a pregnancy study. The CDR3 runs from the conserved cysteine through the conserved F or W. A D gene is named only where the DNA matches it firmly. Only some rows state a clone size, as once, few, many or a class for expanded clones.

V gene	clone size	J gene	CDR3 length	D gene	CDR3 DNA	CDR3 protein
TRBV4-2	.	TRBJ1-5	18	TRBD1	TGTGCCAGCAGCCAGACCTCGATGACAGGGGGCAAGGGGCAGCCCCAGCATTTT	CASSQTSMTGGKGQPQHF
TRBV6-5	.	TRBJ2-7	14	TRBD1	TGTGCCAGCAGTCTTACTCGGGACAGCTACGAGCAGTACTTC	CASSLTRDSYEQYF
TRBV7-7	.	TRBJ2-5	14	TRBD1	TGTGCTAGCAGCACGGACAGGGGCCAAGAGACCCAGTACTTC	CASSTDRGQETQYF
TRBV5-1	.	TRBJ1-6	16	TRBD1	TGCGCCAGCAGCTTGGGGGACAGGACATATAATTCACCCCTCCACTTT	CASSLGDRTYNSPLHF
TRBV28	.	TRBJ1-3	13	.	TGTGCCAGCAGACTCTGGAGTCGAAACACCATATATTTT	CASRLWSRNTIYF
TRBV10-3	once	TRBJ2-3	15	TRBD1	TGTGCCATCAGTGACCCCGACAGGGCAGCAGATACGCAGTATTTT	CAISDPDRAADTQYF
TRBV6-6	.	TRBJ2-1	15	TRBD1	TGTGCCAGCAGTTACCCGGGACAGGGATACAATGAGCAGTTCTTC	CASSYPGQGYNEQFF
TRBV4-2	.	TRBJ2-2	17	.	TGTGCCAGCAGCCAAGTCGGGTTGGGTAGCGGCACCGGGGAGCTGTTTTTT	CASSQVGLGSGTGELFF
TRBV11-2	.	TRBJ1-1	17	TRBD1	TGTGCCAGCAGCTTAGGAGGCCTGGGACAGGGGCCCACTGAAGCTTTCTTT	CASSLGGLGQGPTEAFF
TRBV19	.	TRBJ2-2	14	.	TGTGCCAGTACCACGGGGAAAAACACCGGGGAGCTGTTTTTT	CASTTGKNTGELFF
TRBV18	.	TRBJ1-1	15	TRBD1	TGTGCCAGCTCACCAGCAGACAGGGTAAACACTGAAGCTTTCTTT	CASSPADRVNTEAFF
TRBV5-4	once	TRBJ2-5	15	TRBD2	TGTGCCAGCAGTCAGACAGCGGGGGAGCAAGAGACCCAGTACTTC	CASSQTAGEQETQYF
TRBV7-9	.	TRBJ1-5	12	.	TGTGCCAGCAGCGCCAGGGATCAGCCCCAGCATTTT	CASSARDQPQHF
TRBV7-2	.	TRBJ2-1	13	.	TGTGCCAGCAGCTCCGCACGTGAGAATGAGCAGTTCTTC	CASSSARENEQFF
TRBV9	.	TRBJ2-7	15	TRBD2	TGTGCCAGCAGCGTAGCTGCAGCGGGGAACTCCGAGCAGTACTTC	CASSVAAAGNSEQYF
TRBV7-9	.	TRBJ2-1	15	TRBD1	TGTGCCAGCAGCCCCCTGGGGACAGGCACTAATGAGCAGTTCTTC	CASSPLGTGTNEQFF
TRBV5-1	.	TRBJ2-2	15	TRBD1	TGCGCCAGCAGCTTCCCAGGGGGCAACACCGGGGAGCTGTTTTTT	CASSFPGGNTGELFF
TRBV15	once	TRBJ2-1	15	TRBD2	TGTGCCACCAGCAGAGGACTAGCGGCCTACAATGAGCAGTTCTTC	CATSRGLAAYNEQFF
TRBV5-1	.	TRBJ1-6	18	TRBD1	TGCGCCAGCAGCTTGGGACAGGGCCAGATCCCCTATAATTCACCCCTCCACTTT	CASSLGQGQIPYNSPLHF
TRBV5-1	.	TRBJ2-3	16	TRBD2	TGCGCCAGCAGCTTGGGGTCGGGACTAGTGGCAGATACGCAGTATTTT	CASSLGSGLVADTQYF
TRBV4-1	.	TRBJ1-1	18	TRBD1	TGCGCCAGCAGCCAAGAAGGGGGGACAGGGGCGGTTGTCACTGAAGCTTTCTTT	CASSQEGGTGAVVTEAFF
TRBV7-8	.	TRBJ2-7	16	TRBD1	TGTGCCAGCAGCTTCGCGGCCAGGACAGGGACCTACGAGCAGTACTTC	CASSFAARTGTYEQYF
TRBV15	.	TRBJ2-1	14	.	TGTGCCACCAGCAGGGGGGGCTCCTACAATGAGCAGTTCTTC	CATSRGGSYNEQFF
TRBV19	.	TRBJ2-1	11	.	TGTGCCAGTAGTTTCTTCAATGAGCAGTTCTTC	CASSFFNEQFF
TRBV30	.	TRBJ2-7	12	.	TGTGCCTGGAGTCCGGAGGCCTACGAGCAGTACTTC	CAWSPEAYEQYF
TRBV4-2	.	TRBJ2-1	16	TRBD2	TGTGCCAGCAGCCCGGGACTAGCCGGATCCCACAATGAGCAGTTCTTC	CASSPGLAGSHNEQFF
TRBV9	.	TRBJ1-4	15	.	TGTGCCAGCAGCGTAGGGAGTTGGGCTAATGAAAAACTGTTTTTT	CASSVGSWANEKLFF
TRBV19	.	TRBJ1-6	15	TRBD1	TGTGCCACACGAGTCCGGGACAGGGCGTCTTCACCCCTCCACTTT	CATRVRDRASSPLHF
TRBV5-3	.	TRBJ2-7	15	TRBD1	TGTGCCATCCGATGGGGGACAGTCGAAATCTACGAGCAGTACTTC	CAIRWGTVEIYEQYF
TRBV27	.	TRBJ1-1	14	.	TGTGCCAGCAGTTTGAACAGGGCTTACACTGAAGCTTTCTTT	CASSLNRAYTEAFF
TRBV19	.	TRBJ1-2	14	TRBD1	TGTGCCAGTAGTACCCCCGGGACAGGGTATGGCTACACCTTC	CASSTPGTGYGYTF
TRBV30	.	TRBJ2-7	14	.	TGTGCCTGGGGGCGGCTTAGGGGCCACTACGAGCAGTACTTC	CAWGRLRGHYEQYF
TRBV30	.	TRBJ2-1	11	.	TGTGCCTGGAGTGTACGGGAGAAACAGTTCTTC	CAWSVREKQFF